What follows is one T cell receptor (beta chain) and its context. Antigen specificity is unknown. Some clones are missing from TCRdb's copy, which holds only in-frame ones; the method was immunoSEQ multiplex PCR. The sample lists 20,000 to 30,000 clones, about four fifths occurring once. The sample comes from a study of OX40 agonist ivuxolimab in advanced cancers. About the study: Ivuxolimab, an agonistic anti-OX40 (CD134) antibody, was given to patients. The dose of intravenous ivuxolimab that patients received every 2 weeks ranged from 0.01 to 10 mg/kg.

This CDR3 is 16 amino acids long. Germline CDR1 is SNHLY and CDR2 is FYNNEI. The V end was cut by 6 bases, the J end by 3 bases, with 17 bases between. The study, taken as a whole, reports: In the 0.1 to 3.0 mg/kg range, CD4+ and CD8+ blood T cells had expanded clonally by week 6. Some nonresponders additionally presented with little normalized T-cell clonal expansion.

The clonotype comes from an adult with an advanced solid tumor such as melanoma, head and neck, liver or kidney cancer. V is TRBV2 and J is TRBJ2-2; D is possibly TRBD2 (6 bases). The sample in question was CD4+ or CD8+ T cells sorted from blood, obtained in a trial of the OX40 agonist ivuxolimab. In DNA, the CDR3 is TGTGCCAGCAGCCGTCGAACGGGGGAGGACACCGGGGAGCTGTTTTTT. Translated: CASSRRTGEDTGELFF.